Following are 13 T cell receptor beta chains from one sample sequenced in a study of response to subunit inactivated influenza vaccine. MiXCR, run by TCRdb on the RT-PCR reads, gives a single entry per CDR3 protein. The table has a few hundred thousand distinct CDR3 sequences, 14% seen once. The source material was PBMCs from blood, sampled roughly 12 days after vaccination. Receptors were obtained from a man in his forties or fifties who received an inactivated influenza vaccine.

CDR3 DNA: TGTGCCAGCAGTTACAGGAGAAACACCGGGGAGCTGTTTTTT. Amino acids: CASSYRRNTGELFF. The genes are TRBV6-2 or TRBV6-3 and TRBJ2-2; D is uncertain. Per germline, CDR1 MNHEY and CDR2 SVGEGT. The CDR3 length is 14 residues. Deletions cut 2 bases from V and 2 bases from J, with 6 bases between.

The DNA for the CDR3 is TGTGCCAGCAGCTTGACGACTAGCGGGAGACAAGAGACCCAGTACTTC. As protein: CASSLTTSGRQETQYF. The chain links TRBV7-2 to TRBJ2-5, with 12 bases aligning to TRBD2. CDR1 SGHTA and CDR2 FQGNSA come from the germline V gene. This CDR3 has 16 amino acids. Trimming took 3 bases from V and 2 from J; bases not matched to a gene: 4.

This chain connects TRBV7-2 to TRBJ1-2; maybe TRBD1 (5 bases). Germline values: CDR1 SGHTA, CDR2 FQGNSA. Trimming took 1 base from V and 8 from J, leaving 20 bases between them. This CDR3 is 16 amino acids long. DNA of the CDR3: TGTGCCAGCAGCTTAGTTCACGGGACCCTTGCGGGGGGCTACACCTTC. Protein: CASSLVHGTLAGGYTF.

This clonotype was observed a few times. J is TRBJ2-7 and V is TRBV12-3 or TRBV12-4; D gene uncertain. V was trimmed by 7 bases and J by 0 bases, leaving 16 bases between them. The CDR3 spans 15 residues. The CDR3 reads CASTRSGGGSYEQYF. The CDR3 coding sequence is TGTGCCAGCACCCGGTCGGGCGGCGGCTCCTACGAGCAGTACTTC.

The sample holds many counts of this clonotype. The V gene is TRBV9, the J gene TRBJ2-3; 7 bases are shared with TRBD2. Germline values: CDR1 SGDLS, CDR2 YYNGEE. The ends lost 3 bases at V and 5 bases at J; junction bases unmatched: 3. This CDR3 is 13 amino acids long. The CDR3 sequence is CASSGAGVDTQYF. The CDR3 nucleotides read TGTGCCAGCAGCGGGGCGGGAGTAGATACGCAGTATTTT.

This clonotype has just a few counts. The chain uses TRBV5-1 and TRBJ2-7, with TRBD1 identical over 8 bases. Unmatched junction bases numbered 8, after V lost 0 bases and J lost 6 bases. Germline loops: CDR1 SGHRS, CDR2 YFSETQ. This CDR3 is built from 15 residues. In DNA form, the CDR3 reads TGCGCCAGCAGCTTGGTTCAGGGGGCGGATGGCGAGCAGTACTTC. It yields the protein CASSLVQGADGEQYF.

V is TRBV5-1 and J is TRBJ2-5; D may be TRBD2 (5 bases). V was pared by 7 bases and J by 5 bases, with 12 bases between. The CDR3 is made up of 12 amino acids. Germline assignment: CDR1 SGHRS and CDR2 YFSETQ. CDR3 in DNA: TGCGCCAGCGCGAGGGATCGGGAGACCCAGTACTTC. Amino acids: CASARDRETQYF.

This clonotype was seen a few times. This chain links TRBV6-2 or TRBV6-3 with TRBJ2-7, with D possibly called TRBD1 or TRBD2 (5 bases each). V was pared by 6 bases and J by 3 bases, with 15 bases between. The CDR3 length is 14 residues. Germline assignment: CDR1 MNHEY and CDR2 SVGEGT. CDR3 protein: CASRPRGPIYEQYF. The CDR3 DNA reads TGTGCCAGCAGGCCTCGGGGACCGATCTACGAGCAGTACTTC.

CDR3 coding DNA: TGTGCCAGCAGCCCCCATGTAGGGACTAGCGGTGAGCAGTTCTTC. It yields the protein CASSPHVGTSGEQFF. The chain joins TRBV9 to TRBJ2-1; TRBD2 matches 11 bases. V lost 4 bases and J lost 9; bases outside the gene matches: 9. CDR1 is SGDLS, CDR2 YYNGEE, per germline. This CDR3 is built from 15 residues.

This clonotype has ten or more counts. The chain has TRBV12-3 or TRBV12-4 and TRBJ2-1, with D tentatively TRBD2 (5 bases). With 1 base removed from V and 4 bases from J, the gap between germline ends came to 8 bases. The CDR3 has 14 residues. The CDR3 DNA follows: TGTGCCAGCAGTTTAGAGTCGGGATACAATGAGCAGTTCTTC. Its protein is CASSLESGYNEQFF.

A few counts support this clonotype. The chain is built from TRBV2 and TRBJ2-7; TRBD1 agrees at 10 bases. CDR1 and CDR2 from the germline V gene are SNHLY and FYNNEI. J lost 5 bases, V lost 4 bases, and 5 bases had no gene match. The CDR3 extends over 14 amino acids. CDR3 protein: CASSADRGLDEQYF. The DNA for the CDR3 is TGTGCCAGCAGTGCCGACAGGGGGCTCGACGAGCAGTACTTC.

There are a few counts of this clonotype. The chain joins TRBV29-1 to TRBJ2-1, with unresolved D. V was pared by 5 bases and J by 5 bases, with 4 bases between. The CDR3 has 10 residues. CDR1 is SQVTM and CDR2 is ANQGSEA in the germline V gene. The CDR3 DNA reads as TGCAGCGTTCGTCACAATGAGCAGTTCTTC. Translation: CSVRHNEQFF.

This clonotype was found a few times. The chain couples TRBV29-1 to TRBJ2-5; TRBD1 matches at 9 bases. V dropped 3 bases and J dropped 4; count of bases not matched to a gene: 9. The germline CDR1 and CDR2 sequences are SQVTM and ANQGSEA. The CDR3 runs to 15 residues. This chain's CDR3 is CSVEALQGARETQYF. Written as DNA, the CDR3 is TGCAGCGTTGAGGCCCTACAGGGGGCCCGAGAGACCCAGTACTTC. Drawing the rest from reference TRBV29-1 and TRBJ2-5, the complete variable domain is SAVISQKPSRDICQRGTSLTIQCQVDSQVTMMFWYRQQPGQSLTLIATANQGSEATYESGFVIDKFPISRPNLTFSTLTVSNMSPEDSSIYLCSVEALQGARETQYFGPGTRLLVL.